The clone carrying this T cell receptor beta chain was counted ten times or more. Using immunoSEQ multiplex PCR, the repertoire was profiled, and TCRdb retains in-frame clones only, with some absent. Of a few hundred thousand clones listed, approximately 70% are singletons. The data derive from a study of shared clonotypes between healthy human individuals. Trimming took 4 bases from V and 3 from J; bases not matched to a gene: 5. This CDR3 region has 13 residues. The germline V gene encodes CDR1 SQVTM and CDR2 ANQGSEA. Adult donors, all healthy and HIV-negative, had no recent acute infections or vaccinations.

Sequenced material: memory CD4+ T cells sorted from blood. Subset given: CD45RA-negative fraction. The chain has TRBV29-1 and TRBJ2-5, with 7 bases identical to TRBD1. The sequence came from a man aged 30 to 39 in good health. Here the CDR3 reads CSVVVGTEETQYF. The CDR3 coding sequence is TGCAGCGTTGTAGTTGGGACAGAAGAGACCCAGTACTTC.